These 32 T cell receptor beta chains came from one sample sequenced in a study of CD8+ T cells in alopecia areata. cDNA reverse transcribed from extracted RNA served as the sequencing template. Here immunoSEQ multiplex PCR was the method, and the copy in TCRdb shows in-frame clones only, minus some. The sample consists of around 250,000 clones, 67% of them appearing once. The sequencing here drew on CD4+ T cells sorted from blood, taken at week 0. The receptors come from a human donor with alopecia areata.

CDR3 in amino acids: CASSLVGSNNEQFF. CDR3 nucleotide sequence: TGTGCCAGCAGCTTAGTAGGCAGTAACAATGAGCAGTTCTTC. The rearrangement joins TRBV7-3 to TRBJ2-1; D unclear. V lost 2 bases, J lost 5 bases, and 10 bases lay in between. Germline V gene lookup returns CDR1 SGHTA and CDR2 FQGTGA. The CDR3 has 14 amino acids.

As regards this clone: The sample contains more than one DNA sequence encoding this CDR3. CDR3 sequence (DNA): TGTGCCACCAGCAGAGAGGCAGGGGCGAACACTGAAGCTTTCTTT. Translated: CATSREAGANTEAFF. This rearrangement joins TRBV15 to TRBJ1-1; tentatively, D is TRBD1 (6 bases). CDR1 is LNHNV and CDR2 is YYDKDF in the germline V gene (reference sequence). This CDR3 has 15 amino acids. V shed 0 bases and J shed 1 base, with 9 bases lying between them.

This clone was observed a single time. Germline is not matched at one junction end, which may reflect a read error. The chain carries TRBV6-1 and TRBJ2-2; no clear D. The V gene's germline CDR1 is MNHNS and CDR2 SASEGT. The CDR3 spans 11 residues. CDR3 sequence (DNA): TGTGCCAGCCCGAACGCCGGGGAGCTGTTTTTT. It codes for CASPNAGELFF.

The count of this clone is one. V is TRBV29-1 and J is TRBJ2-6; D gene ambiguous. The CDR3 runs to 16 residues. Germline lookup yields CDR1 SQVTM and CDR2 ANQGSEA. The germline V and J ends were trimmed by 3 bases and 1 base, with 13 bases remaining between them. The DNA of the CDR3 is TGCAGCGTTGATTCGCTAGATAGTTCTGGGGCCAACGTCCTGACTTTC. Translating gives CSVDSLDSSGANVLTF.

This chain connects TRBV29-1 to TRBJ2-5; TRBD2 matches at 12 bases. This CDR3 region has 15 residues. Germline lookup yields CDR1 SQVTM and CDR2 ANQGSEA. The ends lost 6 bases at V and 1 base at J; junction bases unmatched: 6. In DNA, the CDR3 is TGCAGCGTCGCCGGACTAGCGGGGCCCCAAGAGACCCAGTACTTC. This translates into CSVAGLAGPQETQYF.

The chain uses TRBV29-1 and TRBJ1-1; no firm D call. From germline, CDR1 is SQVTM and CDR2 ANQGSEA. V lost 6 bases, J lost 2 bases, and 13 bases lay in between. This CDR3 spans 13 amino acids. The CDR3 DNA follows: TGCAGCGTCGATTCGGCAGCCAACACTGAAGCTTTCTTT. The encoded protein is CSVDSAANTEAFF.

This clone was observed a single time. J is TRBJ2-3 and V is TRBV15; 9 bases match TRBD1. V lost 2 bases and J lost 0; bases outside the gene matches: 6. This CDR3 comprises 17 residues. Germline-derived CDR1 and CDR2 are LNHNV and YYDKDF (reference sequence). CDR3 coding DNA: TGTGCCACCAGCAGATCACTCGGGACAGGGAGCACAGATACGCAGTATTTT. Translation gives CATSRSLGTGSTDTQYF.

This chain links TRBV15 with TRBJ2-3; 7 bases fit TRBD2. This CDR3 has 15 amino acids. In germline, CDR1 is LNHNV, CDR2 YYDKDF (reference sequence). With 3 bases clipped from V and 2 bases from J, the junction kept 5 bases outside the gene matches. The DNA for the CDR3 is TGTGCCACCAGCAGGGGGGACTACGACACAGATACGCAGTATTTT. Protein: CATSRGDYDTDTQYF.

The chain links TRBV27 to TRBJ2-5; TRBD1 is a possible D gene (6 bases). V lost 8 bases to trimming and J lost 4 bases, with 17 bases between them. The length of the CDR3 is 14 residues. Germline V CDR1 and CDR2: MNHEY, SMNVEV (reference sequence). The CDR3 reads CASAQGLGTETQYF. The CDR3 DNA reads TGTGCCAGCGCACAGGGTTTAGGCACAGAGACCCAGTACTTC.

This clone was detected a few times. The rearrangement joins TRBV29-1 to TRBJ2-5, with 8 positions matching TRBD2. The CDR3 spans 14 residues. Trimming removed 2 bases from V and 5 bases from J; junction bases left unmatched: 7. From germline, CDR1 is SQVTM and CDR2 ANQGSEA. This chain's CDR3 is CSVERAGGPETQYF. The CDR3, as DNA: TGCAGCGTTGAACGGGCGGGGGGCCCCGAGACCCAGTACTTC.

A few counts support this clone. The V gene is TRBV5-1, the J gene TRBJ2-7; 15 bases map to TRBD2. The CDR3 sequence is 16 residues long. Losses at the gene ends were 4 bases for V and 1 base for J; bases not matched to a gene: 3. In germline, CDR1 is SGHRS, CDR2 YFSETQ. DNA for the CDR3: TGCGCCAGCAGCCCGGGACTAGCGGGGGGTTCCTACGAGCAGTACTTC. Protein: CASSPGLAGGSYEQYF.

The chain combines TRBV10-3 with TRBJ2-5; 8 bases are a match to TRBD1. After removal of 11 bases from V and 2 bases from J, the junction contained 7 bases not matched to a gene. The CDR3 sequence is 13 residues long. The germline V gene has CDR1 ENHRY and CDR2 SYGVKD. CDR3 sequence: CAVSDRAQETQYF. Here the CDR3 DNA reads TGTGCCGTCTCGGACAGGGCACAAGAGACCCAGTACTTC.

CDR3 coding DNA: TGTGCCAGCAGTGAGGGGGTCGGTGGGGCTGAAGCTTTCTTT. Protein: CASSEGVGGAEAFF. The chain has TRBV25-1 and TRBJ1-1, with TRBD1 as a possible D gene (5 bases). This CDR3 is 14 amino acids long. Trimming cost V 3 bases and J 6 bases, with 14 bases left between them. Per germline, CDR1 MGHDK and CDR2 SYGVNS.

This clone was picked up a small number of times. The same CDR3 arises from other DNA sequences in this sample as well. The chain couples TRBV20-1 to TRBJ1-1, with unresolved D. Germline V lookup: CDR1 DFQATT, CDR2 SNEGSKA (reference sequence). V lost 0 bases and J lost 4, with 3 bases in between. The CDR3 has 11 amino acids. The CDR3 spells CSARESTEAFF. The CDR3 DNA reads as TGCAGTGCTAGAGAGAGCACTGAAGCTTTCTTT.

This chain uses TRBV30 with TRBJ2-3, with D possibly matching TRBD1 (5 bases). Trimming shortened V by 4 bases and J by 0 bases, and 14 bases separated the two germline ends. Germline V CDR1 and CDR2: GTSNPN, SVGIG (reference sequence). CDR3 size: 15 residues. CDR3 DNA: TGTGCCTGGACCCTCCACAGGATTAGCACAGATACGCAGTATTTT. This codes for CAWTLHRISTDTQYF.

The CDR3: CAWRVRGNYGYTF. The CDR3 DNA sequence: TGTGCCTGGAGGGTTAGGGGAAACTATGGCTACACCTTC. This chain joins TRBV30 and TRBJ1-2; D might be TRBD1 (5 bases). This CDR3 is 13 amino acids long. Trimming pared 3 bases from V and 2 bases from J, leaving 10 bases between. Germline V gives CDR1 GTSNPN, CDR2 SVGIG (reference sequence).

A note on this clone: This sample also contains other DNA sequences that code for the same CDR3. The rearrangement uses TRBV18 and TRBJ2-1, with TRBD2 as a possible D gene (6 bases). V lost 3 bases and J 3 bases, leaving 6 bases between the germline ends. CDR1 is KGHSH, CDR2 LQKENI, per germline. The CDR3 has 13 amino acids. CDR3 nucleotides: TGTGCCAGCTCACCGACTAGCTACAATGAGCAGTTCTTC. Residues: CASSPTSYNEQFF.

The chain is built from TRBV2 and TRBJ1-5; 8 bases map to TRBD1. CDR1 is SNHLY and CDR2 is FYNNEI in the germline V gene. The CDR3 runs to 13 residues. The trim removed 3 bases at V and 15 bases at J, leaving 10 bases unmatched. The CDR3 is CASSDVAGGRAHF. The CDR3 coding sequence is TGTGCCAGCAGTGATGTGGCAGGGGGCCGGGCGCATTTT.

The CDR3 here is CASTRQSSYEQYF. The CDR3 nucleotides read TGTGCCAGCACGAGACAGAGCTCCTACGAGCAGTACTTC. The chain employs TRBV6-1 and TRBJ2-7; D is perhaps TRBD1 (5 bases). This CDR3 contains 13 residues. The germline V and J ends were trimmed by 7 bases and 0 bases, with 10 bases remaining between them. Germline loops: CDR1 MNHNS, CDR2 SASEGT.

V is TRBV18 and J is TRBJ1-6; D might be TRBD1 (6 bases). Germline V gene data show CDR1 as KGHSH and CDR2 as LQKENI. V gave up 5 bases and J gave up 8 bases, with 16 bases separating them. The CDR3 runs to 15 residues. CDR3 residues: CASSTVDRTDSPLHF. In DNA, the CDR3 is TGTGCCAGCTCAACAGTTGACAGGACGGATTCACCCCTCCACTTT.

The genes are TRBV29-1 and TRBJ2-7, with TRBD1 identical over 9 bases. V lost 4 bases, J lost 5 bases, and 3 bases stayed unmatched. CDR1 is SQVTM and CDR2 is ANQGSEA in the germline V gene. CDR3 length equals 12 residues. CDR3 sequence reads: CSVGDRAHEQYF. The DNA of the CDR3 is TGCAGCGTTGGGGACAGGGCCCACGAGCAGTACTTC.

The chain has TRBV10-3 and TRBJ1-5; tentative D call: TRBD1 (6 bases). Per germline, CDR1 ENHRY and CDR2 SYGVKD. The ends were cut back, 0 bases at V and 4 bases at J, with 10 bases in the middle. There are 15 residues in the CDR3. CDR3 amino acids: CAISESDSPNQPQHF. CDR3 bases: TGTGCCATCAGTGAGTCGGACAGCCCTAATCAGCCCCAGCATTTT.

Here the CDR3 DNA reads TGCAGCGTTGAGGACAGGGTTCGATATGGCTACACCTTC. It translates to CSVEDRVRYGYTF. V and J are TRBV29-1 and TRBJ1-2; TRBD1 aligns across 8 bases. CDR1 and CDR2 (germline): SQVTM, ANQGSEA. This CDR3 spans 13 amino acids. Trimming removed 3 bases from V and 5 bases from J; junction bases left unmatched: 5.

This clone was seen a few times. V and J are TRBV29-1 and TRBJ2-1; the D is unclear. Germline lookup yields CDR1 SQVTM and CDR2 ANQGSEA. This CDR3 comprises 11 residues. Trimming took 7 bases from V and 1 from J, leaving 5 bases between them. The CDR3 bases are TGCAGCGGACAATCCTACAATGAGCAGTTCTTC. Protein sequence: CSGQSYNEQFF.

The DNA for the CDR3 is TGTGCCAGCAGCGCCCCAGGGGCGCGGGATACGCAGTATTTT. Translation: CASSAPGARDTQYF. The rearrangement joins TRBV5-4 to TRBJ2-3; D possibly corresponds to TRBD1 (6 bases). CDR1 and CDR2 from the germline V gene are SGHNT and YYREEE (reference sequence). The CDR3 runs to 14 residues. V lost 4 bases, J lost 6 bases, and 15 bases lay in between.

The chain uses TRBV30 and TRBJ1-5; D not resolved. With 3 bases removed from V and 3 bases from J, the gap between germline ends came to 9 bases. This CDR3 has 13 amino acids. In germline, CDR1 is GTSNPN, CDR2 SVGIG (reference sequence). The CDR3 DNA is TGTGCCTGGAGCGGTGCAGACAATCAGCCCCAGCATTTT. The encoded protein is CAWSGADNQPQHF.

This chain links TRBV4-2 with TRBJ2-2, with TRBD2 identical over 10 bases. Unmatched junction bases numbered 7, after V lost 0 bases and J lost 6 bases. This CDR3 region has 17 residues. The germline CDR1 and CDR2 sequences are LGHNA and YNFKEQ. This CDR3 reads CASSQDLSGGPSGELFF. The CDR3 region has the DNA TGTGCCAGCAGCCAAGATCTTAGCGGGGGGCCATCCGGGGAGCTGTTTTTT.

In its sample, this clone was seen a few times. In nucleotides, the CDR3 is TGTGCCAGCAGTTACCGGGACGCACTGTTTTTT. Translation: CASSYRDALFF. The rearrangement links TRBV6-6 to TRBJ1-4; maybe TRBD1 (5 bases). V was shortened by 2 bases and J by 13 bases, with 8 bases between the two germline ends. The germline gives CDR1 MNHNY, CDR2 SVGAGI (reference sequence). CDR3 length equals 11 residues.

The chain recombines TRBV6-4 with TRBJ1-2, with D unclear. Germline CDR1 MRHNA, CDR2 SNTAGT. The CDR3 is made up of 12 amino acids. V was trimmed by 2 bases and J by 7 bases, leaving 8 bases between them. Here the CDR3 DNA reads TGTGCCAGCAGTGACGGGATCGGTGGCTACACCTTC. Encoded protein: CASSDGIGGYTF.

A single count supports this clone. The chain joins TRBV6-5 to TRBJ2-3; the D is unclear. The V and J ends lost 10 bases and 1 base respectively, with 18 bases between them. Per germline, CDR1 MNHEY and CDR2 SVGAGI. The CDR3 is 15 amino acids. CDR3 sequence: CATIKWGLGTDTQYF. DNA of the CDR3: TGTGCCACCATCAAATGGGGTTTAGGCACAGATACGCAGTATTTT.

The chain links TRBV6-5 to TRBJ1-6; D remains unclear. The length of the CDR3 is 14 residues. Germline loops: CDR1 MNHEY, CDR2 SVGAGI. The V end was cut by 2 bases, the J end by 9 bases, with 11 bases between. CDR3 protein: CASSYGPDGSPLHF. The CDR3 nucleotides read TGTGCCAGCAGTTACGGGCCGGACGGTTCACCCCTCCACTTT.

This clone was seen a single time. CDR3 protein: CASTKNSGGIFTGELFF. The CDR3, as DNA: TGCGCCAGCACCAAAAATAGCGGGGGGATATTCACCGGGGAGCTGTTTTTT. The chain recombines TRBV5-1 with TRBJ2-2, with TRBD2 matching 10 bases. V was pared by 6 bases and J by 4 bases, with 12 bases of the junction left unmatched. The CDR3 runs to 17 residues. CDR1 is SGHRS, CDR2 YFSETQ, per germline. Supplemented by reference TRBV5-1 and TRBJ2-2, the full variable domain reads KAGVTQTPRYLIKTRGQQVTLSCSPISGHRSVSWYQQTPGQGLQFLFEYFSETQRNKGNFPGRFSGRQFSNSRSEMNVSTLELGDSALYLCASTKNSGGIFTGELFFGEGSRLTVL.